The clone carrying this T cell receptor beta chain was detected only once. Clones were read by immunoSEQ multiplex PCR, and TCRdb kept only the in-frame ones, dropping some. The table includes some 120,000 clones, about 89% detected once. The sample originates from a study of blood T cell repertoires in COVID-19. After removal of 3 bases from V and 6 bases from J, the junction contained 5 bases not matched to a gene. Germline CDR1 reads LNHNV; CDR2 reads YYDKDF (reference sequence). CDR3 length equals 15 residues. The clonotype originates from a human donor with acute or convalescent COVID-19. The donor label of this sample is uncertain. The sequenced sample consisted of peripheral blood. The V call is TRBV15, the J call TRBJ2-2; 9 nucleotides line up with TRBD1. The CDR3 is CATSSGTGTAGELFF. The CDR3 nucleotides read TGTGCCACCAGCAGCGGGACAGGGACGGCCGGGGAGCTGTTTTTT. The full variable domain, its missing parts supplied by reference TRBV15 and TRBJ2-2, is DAMVIQNPRYQVTQFGKPVTLSCSQTLNHNVMYWYQQKSSQAPKLLFHYYDKDFNNEADTPDNFQSRRPNTSFCFLDIRSPGLGDTAMYLCATSSGTGTAGELFFGEGSRLTVL.